The rows below give T cell receptor beta chains drawn from one sample of a study of cytomegalovirus exposure and HLA in healthy donors. TCRdb keeps only in-frame clones here, not all; method: immunoSEQ multiplex PCR. Of a few hundred thousand clones in the sample, roughly 86% were seen once. Sequencing input: PBMCs. Receptors originate from a man aged 30 to 45 in good health and CMV-seronegative. CDR3s include the opening cysteine and the closing phenylalanine or tryptophan. Each record gives: J gene, D gene, clone size, V gene, CDR3 DNA, CDR3 protein. D genes are given only for firm matches. Only part of the rows carry a size: once, few, many, or a class if the clone is expanded.

j_call: TRBJ1-4
d_call: TRBD1
clone_size: NA
v_call: TRBV6-5
cdr3_nt: TGTGCCAGCAAAAGAGGGGGCTCAAATGAAAAACTGTTTTTT
cdr3_aa: CASKRGGSNEKLFF

j_call: TRBJ2-5
d_call: NA
clone_size: NA
v_call: TRBV18
cdr3_nt: TGTGCCAGCTCACCACCACAGTCACAAGAGACCCAGTACTTC
cdr3_aa: CASSPPQSQETQYF

j_call: TRBJ2-3
d_call: TRBD1
clone_size: NA
v_call: TRBV4-1
cdr3_nt: TGCGCCAGCAGCCCAGACAGGGCCACAGATACGCAGTATTTT
cdr3_aa: CASSPDRATDTQYF

j_call: TRBJ1-3
d_call: NA
clone_size: NA
v_call: TRBV5-4
cdr3_nt: TGTGCCAGCAGCCGCTCTGGAAACACCATATATTTT
cdr3_aa: CASSRSGNTIYF

j_call: TRBJ2-3
d_call: TRBD2
clone_size: NA
v_call: TRBV27
cdr3_nt: TGTGCCAGCAGACTAGCGGGTGTTTCTGATACGCAGTATTTT
cdr3_aa: CASRLAGVSDTQYF

j_call: TRBJ1-2
d_call: NA
clone_size: NA
v_call: TRBV18
cdr3_nt: TGTGCCAGCTCACCTGCCCTCTCGGAGGGCTACACCTTC
cdr3_aa: CASSPALSEGYTF

j_call: TRBJ2-4
d_call: TRBD1
clone_size: NA
v_call: TRBV5-1
cdr3_nt: TGCGCCAGCAGCACGGGACTGCCAGGAGTGGACAGGGGGAGAAAGAGAGACATTCAGTACTTC
cdr3_aa: CASSTGLPGVDRGRKRDIQYF

j_call: TRBJ2-3
d_call: NA
clone_size: NA
v_call: TRBV19
cdr3_nt: TGTGCCAGTAGGGATCGGGGGACAGATACGCAGTATTTT
cdr3_aa: CASRDRGTDTQYF

j_call: TRBJ1-1
d_call: TRBD1
clone_size: NA
v_call: TRBV6-6
cdr3_nt: TGTGCCAGCAGTAGCAGGGGGCCCCGGGTGGCTTTCTTT
cdr3_aa: CASSSRGPRVAFF

j_call: TRBJ1-5
d_call: NA
clone_size: NA
v_call: TRBV7-9
cdr3_nt: TGTGCCAGCAGCTTAGCGTCAGGGGGCAATCAGCCCCAGCATTTT
cdr3_aa: CASSLASGGNQPQHF

j_call: TRBJ2-6
d_call: TRBD1
clone_size: NA
v_call: TRBV5-8
cdr3_nt: TGTGCCAGCAGCACTACAGGGGGGATCTCTGGGGCCAACGTCCTGACTTTC
cdr3_aa: CASSTTGGISGANVLTF

j_call: TRBJ2-5
d_call: TRBD1
clone_size: few
v_call: TRBV7-6
cdr3_nt: TGTGCCAGCAGCTCGACAGGGAACCAAGAGACCCAGTACTTC
cdr3_aa: CASSSTGNQETQYF

j_call: TRBJ2-7
d_call: TRBD1
clone_size: once
v_call: TRBV6-5
cdr3_nt: TGTGCCAGTAAGGGACAGGGAGTAGGCGAGCAGTACTTC
cdr3_aa: CASKGQGVGEQYF

j_call: TRBJ2-7
d_call: TRBD1
clone_size: NA
v_call: TRBV11-2
cdr3_nt: TGTGCCAGCAGCCACGGACAGGCCCTAACCTACGAGCAGTACTTC
cdr3_aa: CASSHGQALTYEQYF

j_call: TRBJ2-2
d_call: TRBD1
clone_size: NA
v_call: TRBV6-6
cdr3_nt: TGTGCCAGCAGCGGGACAGGGGCCACCGGGGAGCTGTTTTTT
cdr3_aa: CASSGTGATGELFF

j_call: TRBJ1-6
d_call: NA
clone_size: NA
v_call: TRBV19
cdr3_nt: TGTGCCAGTAGGGCGGGGGGATTGATTTATTCACCCCTCCACTTT
cdr3_aa: CASRAGGLIYSPLHF

j_call: TRBJ1-5
d_call: NA
clone_size: NA
v_call: TRBV19
cdr3_nt: TGTGCCAGTAGTATAGGGTCAGGGATGGGCAATCAGCCCCAGCATTTT
cdr3_aa: CASSIGSGMGNQPQHF